This T cell receptor (beta chain) was captured in a study of technical replicates of blood from a few donors. V shed 4 bases, J shed 4 bases, and the junction held 3 bases outside the gene matches. Germline loops: CDR1 SGHNT, CDR2 YYREEE (reference sequence). The length of the CDR3 is 14 residues. Clones were sequenced by immunoSEQ multiplex PCR, and TCRdb holds only the in-frame ones, with some missing. The sample has about 63,000 clones, more than 85% seen once. The sequence derives from a human donor in good health. Some clones in this sample may be carry-over from other donors' samples. Sequencing was done on a sample of PBMCs. This rearrangement joins TRBV5-4 to TRBJ2-5; 11 bases match TRBD2. The CDR3 protein is CASSRTSGGETQYF. CDR3 coding DNA: TGTGCCAGCAGCCGCACTAGCGGGGGAGAGACCCAGTACTTC.